These 2 T cell receptor beta chains share one sample of origin, sequenced in a study of CXCR3-negative and CXCR3-positive naive CD8 T cells. It was by 5' RACE with UMI labels that the TRB cDNA libraries were prepared. TCRdb processed the 5' RACE reads again and assigns one entry to each CDR3 protein, with no DNA. This table holds about 38,000 distinct CDR3 sequences. Specimen: memory CD8+ T cells from blood. The receptors were sampled from a human donor in good health. Some clones in this sample may be carry-over from other donors' samples.

The chain uses TRBV24-1 and TRBJ2-6; the TCRdb D gene call, TRBD1, has no DNA to confirm it. This CDR3 comprises 19 residues. Germline loops: CDR1 KGHDR, CDR2 SFDVKD. The CDR3 sequence: CATSDTGTFPLSGANVLTF.

V is TRBV29-1 and J is TRBJ2-2. Germline assignment: CDR1 SQVTM and CDR2 ANQGSEA. CDR3 length: 13 residues. The CDR3 sequence is CSVDHRNTGELFF.